This T cell receptor beta chain was profiled in a study of blood T cell repertoires in COVID-19. Overall study: T cells, B-cell-depleted T cells, or PBMCs provided the cDNA or gDNA that served as material.

This CDR3 comprises 14 residues. Germline-derived CDR1 and CDR2 are MNHEY and SVGAGI. J was trimmed by 6 bases and V by 4 bases; bases with no gene match: 7. Sequenced by immunoSEQ multiplex PCR; TCRdb stores in-frame clones only, minus some. The repertoire holds some 220,000 clones, with approximately 78% as singletons. V is TRBV6-5 and J is TRBJ2-3, with 7 bases matching TRBD1. This clonotype originated in an older woman with COVID-19, enrolled during active disease. Sequencing was performed on peripheral blood. The DNA for the CDR3 is TGTGCCAGCAGTTTGGACAGGTCCCCGGATACGCAGTATTTT. Its translation: CASSLDRSPDTQYF.